This T cell receptor (beta chain) emerged from a study of spatial heterogeneity in lung cancer. Background on the study: Raw-read counts averaged over ten per unique TCR and UMI combination.

This clonotype was picked up many times. A distinct unique molecular identifier was carried by each TCR cDNA molecule. TCRdb reprocessed the 5' RACE reads with MiXCR, giving one entry per CDR3 protein. The repertoire holds tens of thousands of distinct CDR3 sequences, with roughly 12% as singletons. The germline gives CDR1 LGHDT, CDR2 YNNKEL (reference sequence). V lost 1 base and J lost 5, with 10 bases in between. The CDR3 extends over 14 amino acids. The time point is: sample taken at primary tumor resection. Unsorted whole RNA samples from tumor, nontumor lung or frozen PBMC were sequenced. The sequence derives from a male donor with early-stage non-small cell lung cancer. The sequences come from PBMCs, collected at surgery. V is TRBV3-1 and J is TRBJ2-3, with D unresolved. CDR3 region: CASSQVLLGDTQYF. The CDR3 DNA is TGTGCCAGCAGCCAAGTTTTACTTGGAGATACGCAGTATTTT.